The rows below give T cell receptor beta chains drawn from one sample of a study of CD8 T cells in Susac syndrome. A single record per CDR3 protein comes from TCRdb applying MiXCR to the immunoSEQ multiplex PCR reads. The sample yields more than 150,000 distinct CDR3 sequences, 95% seen once. The specimen sequenced was CD8+ T cells from PBMCs. The receptors stem from a human donor with Susac syndrome. Each CDR3 is given with its conserved first and last residue. The D gene is left open where the match is weak. Clone size is not always given. Where it is, it says once, few, many or a class for expanded clones.

j_call d_call v_call clone_size cdr3_nt cdr3_aa
TRBJ2-3 NA TRBV12-3/TRBV12-4 NA TGTGCCAGCAGTTTAGAGGGAGCAGATACGCAGTATTTT CASSLEGADTQYF
TRBJ1-5 NA TRBV28 NA TGTGCCAGCAGTCCCTCTGAAACATCCCATGGTCAGCCCCAGCATTTT CASSPSETSHGQPQHF
TRBJ2-1 TRBD2 TRBV9 NA TGTGCCAGCAGCCCCAAGACTAGCATTCTTGAGCAGTTCTTC CASSPKTSILEQFF
TRBJ1-2 NA TRBV30 NA TGTGCCTGGAGTCCTCCGACAGAAAACTATGGCTACACCTTC CAWSPPTENYGYTF
TRBJ2-7 NA TRBV6-1 NA TGTGCCAGCAGTATAGGACCAGGGACACCCTCCTACGAGCAGTACTTC CASSIGPGTPSYEQYF
TRBJ1-2 TRBD1 TRBV12-3/TRBV12-4 NA TGTGCCAGCAGGGATTTTGGGACAGCTCCCTATGGCTACACCTTC CASRDFGTAPYGYTF
TRBJ1-1 NA TRBV6-5 NA TGTGCCAGCAGCCGTACCTCGGGGTATGAAGCTTTCTTT CASSRTSGYEAFF
TRBJ2-5 NA TRBV9 NA TGTGCCAGCACCAGAGGGGGAGCCCAAGAGACCCAGTACTTC CASTRGGAQETQYF
TRBJ2-1 NA TRBV28 NA TGTGCCAGCAGTCCGCAGGGTTTTACCACCGAGGGTGAGCAGTTCTTC CASSPQGFTTEGEQFF
TRBJ2-5 NA TRBV15 NA TGTGCCACCAGGGACGGGTGGGCGGACCAAGAGACCCAGTACTTC CATRDGWADQETQYF
TRBJ1-6 NA TRBV20-1 NA TGCAGTGCTAGAGATAGGGCTCCACGATATAATTCACCCCTCCACTTT CSARDRAPRYNSPLHF
TRBJ2-3 TRBD1 TRBV19 NA TGTGCCAGTCGGGCTCGGGACAGGGTCACAGATACGCAGTATTTT CASRARDRVTDTQYF
TRBJ2-7 TRBD1 TRBV28 NA TGTGCCAGCAGTTTTGGGACAGACACCTACGAGCAGTACTTC CASSFGTDTYEQYF
TRBJ2-7 NA TRBV20-1 NA TGCAGTGCTAGAGATCATCAGGAGGGCTCCTACGAGCAGTACTTC CSARDHQEGSYEQYF
TRBJ2-5 NA TRBV15 NA TGTGCCACCAGCAGAACCGTGATAGAGACCCAGTACTTC CATSRTVIETQYF
TRBJ2-5 TRBD2 TRBV20-1 once TGCAGTGCTAGGCCCGGGACTAGCGGGAGAGAGACCCAGTACTTC CSARPGTSGRETQYF
TRBJ1-1 NA TRBV30 NA TGTGCCTGTCAGGAAGGCACTGAAGCTTTCTTT CACQEGTEAFF
TRBJ2-1 TRBD2 TRBV20-1 NA TGCAGTGCTACGATCGCGACTAGCGGCATGAACAATGAGCAGTTCTTC CSATIATSGMNNEQFF
TRBJ2-5 TRBD2 TRBV5-6 NA TGTGCCAGCAGCTTGGGACTAGCGGCCGCGGCAGAGACCCAGTACTTC CASSLGLAAAAETQYF
TRBJ2-7 NA TRBV7-3 NA TGTGCCAGCAGCCCCGAGGTGGGTGCCGAGCAGTACTTC CASSPEVGAEQYF
TRBJ1-1 NA TRBV13 NA TGTGCCAGCAGCACCAGGGGAGAGAACACTGAAGCTTTCTTT CASSTRGENTEAFF
TRBJ2-5 TRBD1 TRBV5-5 once TGTGCCAGCAGCTTACCGGACAGGGGGCTGGAGACCCAGTACTTC CASSLPDRGLETQYF
TRBJ2-7 TRBD2 TRBV4-1 NA TGCGCCAGCAGCCAACAAGTACTAGCGGCCTGGACCTACGAGCAGTACTTC CASSQQVLAAWTYEQYF
TRBJ1-5 NA TRBV12-3/TRBV12-4 NA TGTGCCAGCAGTGGACAGCGCAGACAACCCCAGCATTTT CASSGQRRQPQHF
TRBJ2-7 NA TRBV20-1 NA TGCAGTGCTAGAGAACTCTTAGCGTACGAGCAGTACTTC CSARELLAYEQYF
TRBJ2-1 TRBD1 TRBV19 NA TGTGCCAGTACCGAGGACAGGGACTCCTACAATGAGCAGTTCTTC CASTEDRDSYNEQFF
TRBJ1-5 NA TRBV4-1 NA TGCGCCAGCAGCCAAGAGGAAAATCTGCCCCAGCATTTT CASSQEENLPQHF
TRBJ2-7 TRBD2 TRBV29-1 NA TGCAGCGGGGTGCTAGCGGACGGCTACGAGCAGTACTTC CSGVLADGYEQYF
TRBJ2-5 NA TRBV2 NA TGTGCCAGCAGTGAGAGCAAGGAGACCCAGTACTTC CASSESKETQYF
TRBJ2-7 NA TRBV20-1 few TGCAGTGCTAGAGGCAGGGCGGGTTCCTACGAGCAGTACTTC CSARGRAGSYEQYF
TRBJ1-5 NA TRBV20-1 NA TGCAGTGCTAGGGCAGGGATTAGCAATCAGCCCCAGCATTTT CSARAGISNQPQHF
TRBJ2-1 NA TRBV9 NA TGTGCCAGCAGCGTAGACTTGATCAATGAGCAGTTCTTC CASSVDLINEQFF
TRBJ2-7 NA TRBV11-2 NA TGTGCCAGCAGCTTAGAACGCACGATCTTCTACGAGCAGTACTTC CASSLERTIFYEQYF
TRBJ2-1 NA TRBV11-2 NA TGTGCCAGCAGCCCCGTAATGTCAGGGGATTCCTACAATGAGCAGTTCTTC CASSPVMSGDSYNEQFF
TRBJ2-4 NA TRBV28 NA TGTGCCAGCAGTTCAAACCCGGGCGTCGCCAAAAACATTCAGTACTTC CASSSNPGVAKNIQYF